This T cell receptor (beta chain) was identified during a study of identical twins. TCRdb ran MiXCR on the 5' RACE reads and lists one entry per CDR3 protein. The sample lists around 1.7 million distinct CDR3 sequences, 32% seen once, with about 0.27% in the top ten. Looked up from germline, CDR1 is DFQATT and CDR2 is SNEGSKA (reference sequence). CDR3 length: 14 amino acids. Trimming removed 3 bases at V and 4 bases at J, with 12 bases between. This clonotype was sampled from a newborn girl in good health. The genes are TRBV20-1 and TRBJ1-4, with unresolved D. Material: cord blood. The CDR3 nucleotides read TGCAGTGCTAGGGGCGGACCGAGTAATGAAAAACTGTTTTTT. It yields the protein CSARGGPSNEKLFF.